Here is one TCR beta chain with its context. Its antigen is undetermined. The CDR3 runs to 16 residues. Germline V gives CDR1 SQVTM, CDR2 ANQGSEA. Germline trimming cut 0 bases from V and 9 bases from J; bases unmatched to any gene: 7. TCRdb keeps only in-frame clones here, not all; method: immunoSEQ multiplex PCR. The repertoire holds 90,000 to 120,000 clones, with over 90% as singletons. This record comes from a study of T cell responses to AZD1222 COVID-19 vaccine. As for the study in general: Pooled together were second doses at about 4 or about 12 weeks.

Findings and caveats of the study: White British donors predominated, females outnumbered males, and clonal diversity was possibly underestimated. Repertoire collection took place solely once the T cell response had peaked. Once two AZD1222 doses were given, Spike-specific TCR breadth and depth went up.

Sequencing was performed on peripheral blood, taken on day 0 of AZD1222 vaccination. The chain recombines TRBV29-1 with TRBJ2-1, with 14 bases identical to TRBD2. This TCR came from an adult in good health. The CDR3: CSVEDPTSGRVREQFF. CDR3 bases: TGCAGCGTTGAAGATCCGACTAGCGGGAGGGTCCGTGAGCAGTTCTTC.